Shown below are 13 T cell receptor beta chains from a single sample sequenced in a study of CD8+ T cells in alopecia areata. After isolation, RNA underwent reverse transcription to generate cDNA as the sequencing template. Clones were sequenced by immunoSEQ multiplex PCR, and TCRdb holds only the in-frame ones, with some missing. The profile shows more than 150,000 clones, about 63% of them singletons. Here the sequenced sample was CD4+ T cells sorted from blood, taken at week 0. All receptors come from a human donor with alopecia areata.

In this sample, this clone turned up a few times. The rearrangement joins TRBV9 to TRBJ1-2; the match to TRBD1 covers 10 bases. J lost 2 bases, V lost 3 bases, and 1 base had no gene match. This CDR3 has 14 amino acids. Per germline, CDR1 SGDLS and CDR2 YYNGEE. This chain's CDR3 is CASSAGQGNYGYTF. The CDR3 region has the DNA TGTGCCAGCAGCGCGGGACAGGGGAACTATGGCTACACCTTC.

The V gene is TRBV29-1, the J gene TRBJ1-1, with D possibly matching TRBD1 (5 bases). The CDR3 runs 14 residues. Germline lookup yields CDR1 SQVTM and CDR2 ANQGSEA. Trimming shortened V by 4 bases and J by 1 base, and 13 bases separated the two germline ends. CDR3 DNA sequence: TGCAGCGTTGCCCAACGACAGACGAACACTGAAGCTTTCTTT. Its protein product is CSVAQRQTNTEAFF.

The rearrangement uses TRBV30 and TRBJ1-5, with TRBD1 as a possible D gene (6 bases). The CDR3 length is 14 residues. Germline loops: CDR1 GTSNPN, CDR2 SVGIG (reference sequence). The V and J ends lost 5 bases and 6 bases respectively, with 17 bases between them. CDR3 sequence: CAWDTGSSSQPQHF. The CDR3, as DNA: TGTGCCTGGGACACAGGGTCCTCCAGTCAGCCCCAGCATTTT.

The V call is TRBV5-1, the J call TRBJ1-4; D not resolved. The V end was cut by 0 bases, the J end by 4 bases, with 10 bases between. This CDR3 contains 15 residues. The germline gives CDR1 SGHRS, CDR2 YFSETQ. The CDR3 loop is CASSLGAPSNEKLFF. CDR3 DNA sequence: TGCGCCAGCAGCTTGGGGGCGCCTAGTAATGAAAAACTGTTTTTT.

Written as DNA, the CDR3 is TGTGCCAGCACCAGCCTCGGGCAGGGGGGTTTTGGCTACACCTTC. Its translation: CASTSLGQGGFGYTF. V usage is TRBV13 and J usage is TRBJ1-2, with TRBD1 matching 7 bases. V trimming: 7 bases; J trimming: 7 bases; junction bases outside the gene matches: 15. The CDR3 is made up of 15 amino acids. Germline V lookup: CDR1 PRHDT, CDR2 FYEKMQ (reference sequence).

This clone was seen more than once but under ten times. This chain connects TRBV4-1 to TRBJ2-5; TRBD1 matches at 8 bases. Germline loops: CDR1 MGHRA, CDR2 YSYEKL. V lost 5 bases to trimming and J lost 3 bases; unmatched junction nucleotides: 5. The CDR3 runs to 14 residues. DNA for the CDR3: TGCGCCAGCAGCTTCCGACAGGGGAAAGAGACCCAGTACTTC. Protein product: CASSFRQGKETQYF.

This clone was seen repeatedly, ten times or more. This rearrangement joins TRBV6-6 to TRBJ1-1; TRBD1 aligns across 7 bases. CDR1 and CDR2 (germline): MNHNY, SVGAGI (reference sequence). The CDR3 length is 15 residues. The V and J ends lost 5 bases and 0 bases, in that order; junction bases with no gene match: 6. The CDR3 is CASSKTGILNTEAFF. In DNA, the CDR3 is TGTGCCAGCAGTAAGACAGGGATTTTGAACACTGAAGCTTTCTTT.

This clone was observed a single time. J is TRBJ1-1 and V is TRBV5-1, with D unresolved. The germline V and J ends were trimmed by 6 bases and 2 bases, with 11 bases remaining between them. The CDR3 sequence is 13 residues long. Per germline, CDR1 SGHRS and CDR2 YFSETQ. CDR3 amino acids: CASKLGTNTEAFF. In DNA, the CDR3 is TGCGCCAGCAAGTTAGGCACTAACACTGAAGCTTTCTTT. The variable domain in full, completed from reference TRBV5-1 and TRBJ1-1, reads KAGVTQTPRYLIKTRGQQVTLSCSPISGHRSVSWYQQTPGQGLQFLFEYFSETQRNKGNFPGRFSGRQFSNSRSEMNVSTLELGDSALYLCASKLGTNTEAFFGQGTRLTVV.

This chain links TRBV29-1 with TRBJ2-3; D call uncertain. This CDR3 region has 12 residues. Germline V CDR1 and CDR2: SQVTM, ANQGSEA. The germline V and J ends were trimmed by 6 bases and 2 bases, with 9 bases remaining between them. In DNA form, the CDR3 reads TGCAGCGTCAGTGGGCTCACAGATACGCAGTATTTT. Protein sequence: CSVSGLTDTQYF.

This clone came up a few times. The chain recombines TRBV10-3 with TRBJ1-5; no reliable D call. Trimming pared 10 bases from V and 0 bases from J, leaving 13 bases between. The germline gives CDR1 ENHRY, CDR2 SYGVKD. The CDR3 has 14 amino acids. This chain's CDR3 is CASRKLDSNQPQHF. In nucleotides, the CDR3 is TGTGCCAGCAGGAAACTAGATAGCAATCAGCCCCAGCATTTT.

This clone was observed a handful of times. Other DNA sequences of this sample code for an identical CDR3. V and J are TRBV5-1 and TRBJ2-7; D is perhaps TRBD1 (6 bases). V lost 4 bases, J lost 2 bases, and 13 bases lay in between. Germline loops: CDR1 SGHRS, CDR2 YFSETQ. The CDR3 is made up of 14 amino acids. The CDR3 coding sequence is TGCGCCAGCAGCCTAACAGGGACCGCCTACGAGCAGTACTTC. Its translation is CASSLTGTAYEQYF. Combining the CDR3 with reference TRBV5-1 and TRBJ2-7 gives the whole variable domain KAGVTQTPRYLIKTRGQQVTLSCSPISGHRSVSWYQQTPGQGLQFLFEYFSETQRNKGNFPGRFSGRQFSNSRSEMNVSTLELGDSALYLCASSLTGTAYEQYFGPGTRLTVT.

In DNA, the CDR3 is TGCGCCAGCAGCCAAATTGGAGGACAGACATCTGAAAAACTGTTTTTT. It translates to CASSQIGGQTSEKLFF. This chain uses TRBV4-1 with TRBJ1-4, with D maybe TRBD1 (6 bases). The germline gives CDR1 MGHRA, CDR2 YSYEKL. The CDR3 runs to 16 residues. Trimming removed 2 bases from V and 7 bases from J, with 17 bases in between.

CDR3 in DNA: TGCAGCGTTGAAGATTCAAAAGCGCGGGACTACGAGCAGTACTTC. Its translation: CSVEDSKARDYEQYF. The chain joins TRBV29-1 to TRBJ2-7; D perhaps matches TRBD2 (6 bases). V was clipped by 0 bases and J by 3 bases, with 15 bases between them. The length of the CDR3 is 15 residues. Germline V CDR1 and CDR2: SQVTM, ANQGSEA.